This TCR beta chain was captured in a study of blood T cell repertoires in COVID-19. Sequenced by immunoSEQ multiplex PCR; TCRdb stores in-frame clones only, minus some. The repertoire holds tens of thousands of clones, 80% to 90% seen once, with under 40% in the top ten. The CDR3 has 14 amino acids. CDR1 is SNHLY and CDR2 is FYNNEI in the germline V gene. V lost 7 bases and J lost 7; bases outside the gene matches: 6. The chain couples TRBV2 to TRBJ1-4; 10 nucleotides match TRBD1. The sequenced material came from peripheral blood. This sequence originates from a man aged 55 to 69 with COVID-19, enrolled during active disease. In nucleotides, the CDR3 is TGTGCCAGCAACCTCGACAGGGGGCGTGAAAAACTGTTTTTT. Its translation: CASNLDRGREKLFF.